These 29 T cell receptor beta chains originate from one sample sequenced in a study of blood T cell repertoires in COVID-19. Sequencing used immunoSEQ multiplex PCR; TCRdb keeps in-frame clones, though not all of them. Of over 200,000 clones in the sample, 85% to 90% are singletons; the top ten hold 3% to 3.5%. Sample: PBMCs or T cells enriched from blood (not recorded which). The receptors shown here come from a woman in her forties or fifties in a cohort exposed to, infected with or recovered from COVID-19 (not recorded which).

On this clone: Germline is not matched at one junction end, which may reflect a read error. The chain has TRBV7-7 and TRBJ2-7; 7 bases line up with TRBD1. CDR3 length: 13 amino acids. Germline V gives CDR1 SSHAT, CDR2 FNYEAQ (reference sequence). CDR3 protein: CASSLGDSYEQYF. In DNA form, the CDR3 reads TGTGCTAGCAGCTTAGGGGACAGCTACGAGCAGTACTTC.

The chain uses TRBV27 and TRBJ1-5; D unclear. Germline CDR1 is MNHEY and CDR2 is SMNVEV (reference sequence). Trimming pared 1 base from V and 0 bases from J, leaving 4 bases between. The CDR3 is made up of 14 amino acids. CDR3 region: CASSLFGSNQPQHF. CDR3 nucleotides: TGTGCCAGCAGTTTATTCGGTAGCAATCAGCCCCAGCATTTT.

CDR3 DNA sequence: TGCAGCGGACAAACAGGGGATCGCACAGATACGCAGTATTTT. Translation: CSGQTGDRTDTQYF. The J gene is TRBJ2-3, the V gene TRBV29-1, with 7 positions matching TRBD1. In germline, CDR1 is SQVTM, CDR2 ANQGSEA. The length of the CDR3 is 14 residues. Trimming cost V 7 bases and J 1 base; bases outside gene matches: 8.

V is TRBV6-5 and J is TRBJ1-1; no clear D. Germline CDR1 is MNHEY and CDR2 is SVGAGI. V gave up 7 bases and J gave up 11 bases, with 11 bases separating them. This CDR3 is built from 10 residues. The CDR3 loop is CASNRVEAFF. CDR3 nucleotides: TGTGCCAGCAACCGGGTTGAGGCTTTCTTT.

This sequence joins TRBV3-1 (or the pseudogene TRBV3-2) and TRBJ2-3; 10 bases line up with TRBD2. The CDR3 extends over 15 amino acids. Germline V gene lookup returns CDR1 LGHDT and CDR2 YNNKEL (reference sequence). V lost 7 bases to trimming and J lost 2 bases; unmatched junction nucleotides: 6. The CDR3 is CASTTSGGATDTQYF. Here the CDR3 DNA reads TGTGCCAGCACTACGAGCGGGGGGGCCACAGATACGCAGTATTTT.

This chain joins TRBV12-3 or TRBV12-4 and TRBJ2-1; D gene unclear. V was clipped by 6 bases and J by 8 bases, with 14 bases between them. The CDR3 loop spans 13 amino acids. Here the CDR3 DNA reads TGTGCCAGCAGCTTGACTGAACGCGATGAGCAGTTCTTC. Translation gives CASSLTERDEQFF.

In this sample, this clone turned up once. The chain is built from TRBV3-1 (or the pseudogene TRBV3-2) and TRBJ1-2, with D perhaps TRBD1 (6 bases). Trimming shortened V by 4 bases and J by 6 bases, and 21 bases separated the two germline ends. CDR3 length: 16 residues. Germline V gives CDR1 LGHDT, CDR2 YNNKEL (reference sequence). The CDR3 nucleotides read TGTGCCAGCAGCCCCAGGACAGACATTAATTCGGATGGCTACACCTTC. Translated, it gives CASSPRTDINSDGYTF.

The rearrangement uses TRBV5-1 and TRBJ2-5; D perhaps matches TRBD2 (5 bases). The germline V gene has CDR1 SGHRS and CDR2 YFSETQ. V lost 3 bases, J lost 9 bases, and 18 bases lay in between. There are 14 residues in the CDR3. For the CDR3, the DNA is TGCGCCAGCAGCTCGGATTCGGGGAGTCGCGCCCAGTACTTC. Translation: CASSSDSGSRAQYF. Looking up the rest from reference TRBV5-1 and TRBJ2-5 gives the full variable domain: KAGVTQTPRYLIKTRGQQVTLSCSPISGHRSVSWYQQTPGQGLQFLFEYFSETQRNKGNFPGRFSGRQFSNSRSEMNVSTLELGDSALYLCASSSDSGSRAQYFGPGTRLLVL.

V and J are TRBV5-4 and TRBJ2-7; tentative D call: TRBD1 (6 bases). Germline assignment: CDR1 SGHNT and CDR2 YYREEE (reference sequence). V lost 1 base, J lost 6 bases, and 11 bases lay in between. The CDR3 consists of 13 residues. The CDR3 nucleotides read TGTGCCAGCAGCTTGAAGGCAGGGGCCGAGCAGTACTTC. Its protein is CASSLKAGAEQYF.

The chain recombines TRBV7-3 with TRBJ2-1; 9 bases map to TRBD1. V lost 4 bases, J lost 7 bases, and 5 bases stayed unmatched. This CDR3 is 14 amino acids long. The germline gives CDR1 SGHTA, CDR2 FQGTGA. The CDR3 region has the DNA TGTGCCAGCAGCTCGCGACAGGGGGTTAATGAGCAGTTCTTC. This encodes CASSSRQGVNEQFF.

The J gene is TRBJ1-1, the V gene TRBV5-1; weak D call: TRBD1 (5 bases). The CDR3 extends over 13 amino acids. V was cut by 6 bases and J by 3 bases, with 12 bases left in between. The germline gives CDR1 SGHRS, CDR2 YFSETQ. The CDR3 DNA reads as TGCGCCAGCAAAGGGGATGGAGACACTGAAGCTTTCTTT. Residues: CASKGDGDTEAFF.

The rearrangement uses TRBV5-1 and TRBJ1-6; 7 bases agree with TRBD1. Germline V gene sequence: CDR1 SGHRS, CDR2 YFSETQ. The CDR3 length is 15 residues. The J segment lost 5 bases and the V segment lost 4 bases, leaving 6 bases of the junction unmatched. CDR3 loop: CASSHGTADNSPLHF. The CDR3 DNA follows: TGCGCCAGCAGCCACGGGACAGCGGATAATTCACCCCTCCACTTT.

CDR3 sequence (DNA): TGTGCCAGTAGCTCGGGTCCCGGGTATGGCTACACCTTC. Its translation: CASSSGPGYGYTF. The V gene is TRBV19, the J gene TRBJ1-2, with D unclear. Germline V lookup: CDR1 LNHDA, CDR2 SQIVND (reference sequence). With 6 bases removed from V and 5 bases from J, the gap between germline ends came to 13 bases. CDR3 length: 13 amino acids.

The chain combines TRBV6-5 with TRBJ2-1; 8 nucleotides line up with TRBD2. The V gene end was trimmed by 8 bases and the J gene end by 4 bases; junction bases not matched to a gene: 10. Germline V lookup: CDR1 MNHEY, CDR2 SVGAGI. The length of the CDR3 is 15 residues. The CDR3 nucleotides read TGTGCCAGCGCCCGGGGGGGCGGGGGTTACAATGAGCAGTTCTTC. Translated, it gives CASARGGGGYNEQFF.

The rearrangement uses TRBV5-1 and TRBJ2-3; tentative D call: TRBD1 (5 bases). With 0 bases removed from V and 4 bases from J, the gap between germline ends came to 12 bases. The CDR3 covers 15 residues. CDR1 is SGHRS and CDR2 is YFSETQ in the germline V gene. CDR3 residues: CASSLAVAGPDTQYF. CDR3 sequence (DNA): TGCGCCAGCAGCTTGGCCGTAGCAGGGCCAGATACGCAGTATTTT. The complete variable domain, with remaining parts taken from reference TRBV5-1 and TRBJ2-3, reads KAGVTQTPRYLIKTRGQQVTLSCSPISGHRSVSWYQQTPGQGLQFLFEYFSETQRNKGNFPGRFSGRQFSNSRSEMNVSTLELGDSALYLCASSLAVAGPDTQYFGPGTRLTVL.

In this sample, this clone turned up a few times. The chain employs TRBV4-3 and TRBJ2-2; D not certain. Trimming removed 1 base from V and 4 bases from J, with 13 bases in between. Germline CDR1 and CDR2: LGHNA and YSLEER. CDR3 size: 16 residues. CDR3 nucleotides: TGCGCCAGCAGCCAAGCCCTTCGGCAGGTCACCGGGGAGCTGTTTTTT. Translated, it gives CASSQALRQVTGELFF.

The chain recombines TRBV18 with TRBJ2-7, with D possibly being TRBD1 (5 bases). Per the germline V gene, CDR1 is KGHSH and CDR2 is LQKENI. The V end lost 3 bases, the J end lost 2 bases, and 14 bases lay between the germline ends. CDR3 size: 15 residues. CDR3 in amino acids: CASSPGQGGAYEQYF. The CDR3, as DNA: TGTGCCAGCTCACCTGGTCAGGGCGGAGCCTACGAGCAGTACTTC.

The chain has TRBV18 and TRBJ1-6; D is perhaps TRBD1 (5 bases). The CDR3 runs to 15 residues. The germline gives CDR1 KGHSH, CDR2 LQKENI. Trimming took 3 bases from V and 5 from J, leaving 11 bases between them. The CDR3 spells CASSPGQADNSPLHF. In DNA form, the CDR3 reads TGTGCCAGCTCACCGGGGCAGGCAGATAATTCACCCCTCCACTTT.

The genes are TRBV19 and TRBJ2-7, with 9 bases lining up with TRBD1. The CDR3 totals 14 residues. Germline values: CDR1 LNHDA, CDR2 SQIVND (reference sequence). J lost 5 bases, V lost 5 bases, and 7 bases had no gene match. CDR3 sequence: CASSGGQGIDEQYF. CDR3 DNA: TGTGCCAGTAGTGGAGGACAGGGGATCGACGAGCAGTACTTC. Together with reference TRBV19 and TRBJ2-7, the CDR3 gives the full variable domain: DGGITQSPKYLFRKEGQNVTLSCEQNLNHDAMYWYRQDPGQGLRLIYYSQIVNDFQKGDIAEGYSVSREKKESFPLTVTSAQKNPTAFYLCASSGGQGIDEQYFGPGTRLTVT.

This rearrangement joins TRBV7-2 to TRBJ2-1, with D maybe TRBD2 (6 bases). The ends were cut back, 5 bases at V and 4 bases at J, with 24 bases in the middle. The CDR3 contains 18 residues. Per the germline V gene, CDR1 is SGHTA and CDR2 is FQGNSA. The CDR3 nucleotides are TGTGCCAGCAGCGCTGCCTTTTCCGGGACTCATGATTACAATGAGCAGTTCTTC. It codes for CASSAAFSGTHDYNEQFF.

The chain joins TRBV11-3 to TRBJ2-4; D not certain. V was pared by 1 base and J by 0 bases, with 10 bases between. The CDR3 totals 16 residues. Germline V gene data show CDR1 as SGHNT and CDR2 as YENEEA. CDR3 bases: TGTGCCAGCAGCTTAGTCGTCCTACTAGCCAAAAACATTCAGTACTTC. Translation: CASSLVVLLAKNIQYF.

The chain links TRBV5-6 to TRBJ1-6; D not certain. The germline gives CDR1 SGHDT, CDR2 YYEEEE. Trimming took off 0 bases at V and 0 bases at J, with 10 bases between the two ends. The CDR3 has 17 amino acids. CDR3 sequence: CASSLDVLSSYNSPLHF. The CDR3 nucleotides read TGTGCCAGCAGCTTGGATGTACTGAGCTCCTATAATTCACCCCTCCACTTT.

CDR3: CASSVAPQGDISHEQYF. CDR3 DNA: TGTGCCAGCAGCGTAGCTCCCCAGGGGGACATAAGCCACGAGCAGTACTTC. This chain uses TRBV9 with TRBJ2-7; 7 bases align to TRBD1. The CDR3 is 17 residues long. Looked up from germline, CDR1 is SGDLS and CDR2 is YYNGEE. V shed 0 bases, J shed 5 bases, and the junction held 14 bases outside the gene matches. Full variable domain (outside the CDR3, taken from reference TRBV9 and TRBJ2-7): DSGVTQTPKHLITATGQRVTLRCSPRSGDLSVYWYQQSLDQGLQFLIQYYNGEERAKGNILERFSAQQFPDLHSELNLSSLELGDSALYFCASSVAPQGDISHEQYFGPGTRLTVT.

This chain links TRBV27 with TRBJ2-7; 7 nucleotides line up with TRBD1. Losses at the gene ends were 0 bases for V and 7 bases for J; bases not matched to a gene: 15. CDR3 length: 17 residues. In germline, CDR1 is MNHEY, CDR2 SMNVEV (reference sequence). In DNA form, the CDR3 reads TGTGCCAGCAGTTTATCCCGTCCCCGGACAGGTTCGGGGGAGCAGTACTTC. The encoded protein is CASSLSRPRTGSGEQYF.

The chain recombines TRBV7-6 with TRBJ2-7, with D possibly being TRBD2 (6 bases). Germline V gives CDR1 SGHVS, CDR2 FNYEAQ. The CDR3 has 16 residues. The V end lost 5 bases, the J end lost 4 bases, and 21 bases lay between the germline ends. This chain's CDR3 is CASSPGAWRDPYEQYF. The CDR3 DNA follows: TGTGCCAGCAGCCCCGGCGCTTGGCGGGATCCTTACGAGCAGTACTTC.

The chain carries TRBV6-6 and TRBJ2-7; tentatively, D is TRBD2 (5 bases). The CDR3 is made up of 16 amino acids. The ends were cut back, 3 bases at V and 3 bases at J, with 18 bases in the middle. The germline gives CDR1 MNHNY, CDR2 SVGAGI (reference sequence). The CDR3 sequence is CASSYVLRENRYEQYF. For the CDR3, the DNA is TGTGCCAGCAGTTATGTTCTTCGGGAAAACCGCTACGAGCAGTACTTC.

This chain joins TRBV2 and TRBJ1-3, with a possible D match to TRBD1 (6 bases). Between the trimmed V and J ends, which lost 5 bases and 4 bases, there was a span of 9 bases. The CDR3 runs 13 residues. Germline CDR1 and CDR2: SNHLY and FYNNEI. The CDR3 coding sequence is TGTGCCAGCAGTTTGGACAGCGGAAACACCATATATTTT. It encodes CASSLDSGNTIYF.

This chain links TRBV30 with TRBJ2-5; 7 bases map to TRBD2. This CDR3 is 13 amino acids long. V lost 0 bases to trimming and J lost 4 bases; unmatched junction nucleotides: 2. Per germline, CDR1 GTSNPN and CDR2 SVGIG (reference sequence). CDR3 nucleotides: TGTGCCTGGAGTGTACGGGGGGTAGAGACCCAGTACTTC. Translated, it gives CAWSVRGVETQYF.

The chain carries TRBV5-5 and TRBJ1-1; D is uncertain. This CDR3 spans 12 amino acids. V was trimmed by 3 bases and J by 6 bases, leaving 9 bases between them. Germline loops: CDR1 SGHKS, CDR2 YYEKEE (reference sequence). CDR3 bases: TGTGCCAGCAGCTGGAGAGCAGCTGAAGCTTTCTTT. This translates into CASSWRAAEAFF.